This TCR beta chain was found in a study of blood T cell repertoires in COVID-19 (dated by TCRdb to 2020 to 2022). For the study in its entirety: Samples covering the acute and convalescent phases of COVID-19 were provided by collaborators in the United States, Italy and Spain. The material from the prospective study consisted of cDNA or gDNA derived from T cells, B-cell-depleted T cells, or PBMCs. Deeply sampled blood TCRbeta repertoires from subjects exposed to, actively infected with, or recovered from COVID-19 were included in the dataset. The repertoires were made available in a free public database intended to serve as a resource for research on the immune response to SARS-CoV-2. Samples were obtained from the ongoing ImmuneRACE study (first 160 participants) and from about 1,300 subjects provided by 6 global collaborators. A de-identified subject ID, COVID-19 status, age in years and sex were almost always included in the sample metadata. Where HLA class I and class II types were available, the types were taken from metadata supplied by the sample provider, not from assay-based typing. What the study reported, not specific to this receptor: How much clinical and demographic metadata was included differed by source and by participant, and the metadata was provided uncurated.

Each collaborating institution followed its own protocols to collect whole blood in K2EDTA tubes. Collaborator samples were shipped for TCRbeta analysis as frozen whole blood, isolated PBMCs, or DNA extracted from either sample type. TCRbeta CDR3 regions were amplified from genomic DNA using the immunoSEQ Assay, a bias-controlled multiplex PCR. The authors processed their data as follows. Nucleated cell counts per sample were estimated from amplification of reference gene primers within the assay. To quantify the absolute abundance of each unique TCRbeta CDR3 rearrangement, sequence reads were collapsed and filtered. For each sample, productive Simpson clonality was calculated as the square root of Simpson's diversity index across productive rearrangements. The clones in this table, taken by TCRdb from immuneACCESS, are in-frame only. Not every clone is retained; where verified, under half of the shortfall comes from an unresolved V gene, and the cause of the rest is unknown. V, J and clone size were drawn from that table, and D and trimming were deduced from the DNA. This sample is represented by some 150,000 clones; more than 70% of them were singletons. Of the sample, about 2.3% is held by the ten largest clones.

CDR1 SQVTM and CDR2 ANQGSEA were looked up in the germline V gene. The V end loses 6 bases and the J end loses 3 bases, and a stretch of 11 bases separates them. The CDR3, cysteine through phenylalanine, is 13 amino acids long. The only DNA kept is the CDR3, 39 bases in frame from the first base. With regard to this clone: What antigen it recognizes has not been identified. Base-call qualities are not available, and no considerably larger clone is one nucleotide away.

The TCR sequence derives from a human donor in a cohort sampled during active COVID-19. The V and J genes are TRBV29-1 and TRBJ2-2; the D gene is possibly TRBD2, with 5 bases matching. Source material: peripheral blood. CDR3 region: CSVGDTYTGELFF. Read as DNA, the sequence is TGCAGCGTGGGAGACACCTACACCGGGGAGCTGTTTTTT.